This TCR beta chain was recorded in a study of cytomegalovirus exposure and HLA in healthy donors. Notes on the study in general: When a later analysis was performed, an Asian-associated ancestry cluster reportedly had fewer N-insertions than the roughly 640-donor mean. Several of the most significant clusters were apparently associated with common viral pathogens in a later analysis.

The CDR3 contains 14 residues. The V end was cut by 7 bases, the J end by 8 bases, with 20 bases between. The germline V gene has CDR1 LNHDA and CDR2 SQIVND (reference sequence). This clone was observed a few times. Its antigen is unidentified. Primers for the PCR totalled 60 Vbeta and 13 Jbeta. Sequencing used immunoSEQ multiplex PCR; TCRdb keeps in-frame clones, though not all of them. The table records 100,000 to 150,000 clones, approximately 9% of them present only once. Donors consisted of healthy bone marrow donors. The gene calls are TRBV19 and TRBJ1-2; D remains unclear. The specimen sequenced was PBMCs. The sequence came from a woman in her thirties or forties in good health and CMV-seropositive. CDR3 DNA: TGTGCCAGTACCGATTCCGGGTCCCGTGAGGGCTACACCTTC. Residues: CASTDSGSREGYTF. Combining the CDR3 with reference TRBV19 and TRBJ1-2 gives the whole variable domain DGGITQSPKYLFRKEGQNVTLSCEQNLNHDAMYWYRQDPGQGLRLIYYSQIVNDFQKGDIAEGYSVSREKKESFPLTVTSAQKNPTAFYLCASTDSGSREGYTFGSGTRLTVV.